The rows below give T cell receptor beta chains drawn from one sample of a study of blood T cells in healthy people across ages. TCRdb redid the calling of the 5' RACE reads with MiXCR, one entry per CDR3 protein. The sample records around 1,900,000 distinct CDR3 sequences, more than 35% being singletons. Input material: blood. All receptors come from a human donor in good health. CDR3s include the opening cysteine and the closing phenylalanine or tryptophan. Fields, in order: clone size, V gene, D gene, J gene, CDR3 protein, CDR3 DNA. D genes are given only for firm matches. Only some rows state a clone size, as once, few, many or a class for expanded clones.

size: NA; V: TRBV7-2; D: NA; J: TRBJ2-3; CDR3: CASSLARLAADTQYF; DNA: TGTGCCAGCAGTTTAGCGAGGTTAGCCGCAGATACGCAGTATTTT
size: few; V: TRBV5-5; D: TRBD1; J: TRBJ2-7; CDR3: CAGSLGQGSSYEQYF; DNA: TGTGCCGGCAGCTTAGGACAGGGTAGCTCCTACGAGCAGTACTTC
size: NA; V: TRBV5-1; D: TRBD1; J: TRBJ2-3; CDR3: CASSLEWGTGNTDTQYF; DNA: TGCGCCAGCAGTTTGGAGTGGGGGACAGGAAACACAGATACGCAGTATTTT
size: NA; V: TRBV6-2/TRBV6-3; D: NA; J: TRBJ2-7; CDR3: CASTEQGSRRYEQYF; DNA: TGTGCCAGCACCGAACAGGGTAGCAGGCGGTACGAGCAGTACTTC
size: NA; V: TRBV7-3; D: NA; J: TRBJ2-1; CDR3: CASSLTQVNEQFF; DNA: TGTGCCAGCAGCTTAACACAGGTCAATGAGCAGTTCTTC
size: NA; V: TRBV2; D: NA; J: TRBJ2-1; CDR3: CASTPGTSYEQFF; DNA: TGTGCCAGCACTCCCGGGACATCCTATGAGCAGTTCTTC
size: NA; V: TRBV7-8; D: TRBD1; J: TRBJ2-2; CDR3: CASSLEQTGGNTGELFF; DNA: TGTGCCAGTAGCTTAGAGCAGACAGGGGGGAACACCGGGGAGCTGTTTTTT
size: NA; V: TRBV20-1; D: NA; J: TRBJ1-4; CDR3: CSASGGGSGEKLFF; DNA: TGCAGTGCTAGTGGTGGGGGCTCCGGTGAAAAACTGTTTTTT
size: few; V: TRBV12-5; D: NA; J: TRBJ1-2; CDR3: CASGFTGTRRANYGYTF; DNA: TGTGCTAGTGGTTTTACGGGGACAAGGAGAGCTAACTATGGCTACACCTTC
size: few; V: TRBV7-2; D: NA; J: TRBJ2-7; CDR3: CASSLDRGLAYEQYF; DNA: TGTGCCAGCAGCTTAGACCGGGGGTTGGCCTACGAGCAGTACTTC